This TCR beta chain was captured by sequencing in a study of T cells expressing NK-cell markers. Germline V lookup: CDR1 KGHSH, CDR2 LQKENI. The CDR3 has 15 amino acids. In generating TCR beta cDNA, 5'RACE template switching with UMIs was used. TCRdb processed the 5' RACE reads again and assigns one entry to each CDR3 protein, with no DNA. This table lists some 600,000 distinct CDR3 sequences. Input material: blood T cells: a sorted CD56 or NKG2C T cell subset, CD4+ or CD8+ T cells, or bulk PBMC T cells (not recorded which). The source is a man aged 18 to 30 in good health. The genes are TRBV18 and TRBJ2-1; the D call of TRBD1 rests on TCRdb alone, since no DNA is present to check it. The CDR3 reads CASSPRQRQKNEQFF. The whole variable domain, remainder taken from reference TRBV18 and TRBJ2-1, is NAGVMQNPRHLVRRRGQEARLRCSPMKGHSHVYWYRQLPEEGLKFMVYLQKENIIDESGMPKERFSAEFPKEGPSILRIQQVVRGDSAAYFCASSPRQRQKNEQFFGPGTRLTVL.